Listed below are T cell receptor beta chains from one sample, sequenced in a study of blood T cell repertoires in COVID-19. Data came from immunoSEQ multiplex PCR; TCRdb stores just in-frame clones and leaves some out. Among under 300,000 clones, 86% were seen once, and the ten largest hold 6.2%. Sequencing was performed on peripheral blood. All receptors come from a man aged 55 to 70 with acute or convalescent COVID-19. Each CDR3 is given without its conserved first and last residue. D genes are given only for firm matches. Some rows mark clone size as missing; the rest say once, few, many or name a class of expanded clone.

cdr3_aa: ASSLREGPYEQY
j_call: TRBJ2-7
d_call: TRBD2
v_call: TRBV7-9
cdr3_length: 12
clone_size: .

cdr3_aa: ASRTSGTTDTQY
j_call: TRBJ2-3
d_call: TRBD2
v_call: TRBV2
cdr3_length: 12
clone_size: .

cdr3_aa: AWSRGWTGELF
j_call: TRBJ2-2
d_call: .
v_call: TRBV30
cdr3_length: 11
clone_size: .

cdr3_aa: ASSATTGVGEQF
j_call: TRBJ2-1
d_call: TRBD1
v_call: TRBV7-2
cdr3_length: 12
clone_size: .

cdr3_aa: ASSLVTGAGPNEKLF
j_call: TRBJ1-4
d_call: TRBD1
v_call: TRBV7-2
cdr3_length: 15
clone_size: .

cdr3_aa: ASSPSTSGYT
j_call: TRBJ1-2
d_call: .
v_call: TRBV7-2
cdr3_length: 10
clone_size: .

cdr3_aa: ASSGTGGSGNTIY
j_call: TRBJ1-3
d_call: TRBD1
v_call: TRBV7-9
cdr3_length: 13
clone_size: .

cdr3_aa: ASSVSPLGANVLT
j_call: TRBJ2-6
d_call: .
v_call: TRBV27
cdr3_length: 13
clone_size: once

cdr3_aa: ASRGSGEEKLF
j_call: TRBJ1-4
d_call: .
v_call: TRBV27
cdr3_length: 11
clone_size: .

cdr3_aa: ASSAPGTTNTEAF
j_call: TRBJ1-1
d_call: .
v_call: TRBV28
cdr3_length: 13
clone_size: .

cdr3_aa: ASSSYSGLAGVNEQF
j_call: TRBJ2-1
d_call: TRBD2
v_call: TRBV6-4
cdr3_length: 15
clone_size: .

cdr3_aa: ASSLGPGIDIQY
j_call: TRBJ2-4
d_call: .
v_call: TRBV7-2
cdr3_length: 12
clone_size: .

cdr3_aa: ASSPQERGLSTDTQY
j_call: TRBJ2-3
d_call: .
v_call: TRBV18
cdr3_length: 15
clone_size: .

cdr3_aa: ASSEVRTSTHNEQF
j_call: TRBJ2-1
d_call: .
v_call: TRBV2
cdr3_length: 14
clone_size: .

cdr3_aa: ASSPRSSASEQY
j_call: TRBJ2-7
d_call: .
v_call: TRBV27
cdr3_length: 12
clone_size: .

cdr3_aa: ASSLGRGGGSYEQY
j_call: TRBJ2-7
d_call: TRBD2
v_call: TRBV7-2
cdr3_length: 14
clone_size: once

cdr3_aa: ASSYGTGTDTQY
j_call: TRBJ2-3
d_call: TRBD1
v_call: TRBV6-2/TRBV6-3
cdr3_length: 12
clone_size: .

cdr3_aa: ASSLFLSSGTNSYEQY
j_call: TRBJ2-7
d_call: .
v_call: TRBV28
cdr3_length: 16
clone_size: .

cdr3_aa: ASSVLDGANYGYT
j_call: TRBJ1-2
d_call: .
v_call: TRBV9
cdr3_length: 13
clone_size: .

cdr3_aa: ASSEEATGLAGGISTDTQY
j_call: TRBJ2-3
d_call: TRBD2
v_call: TRBV6-1
cdr3_length: 19
clone_size: .

cdr3_aa: ATSDLPGQGTDTQY
j_call: TRBJ2-3
d_call: TRBD1
v_call: TRBV24-1
cdr3_length: 14
clone_size: .

cdr3_aa: ASSSRTSGYQETQY
j_call: TRBJ2-5
d_call: TRBD2
v_call: TRBV11-3
cdr3_length: 14
clone_size: .

cdr3_aa: ASSQVDGEGYEQY
j_call: TRBJ2-7
d_call: .
v_call: TRBV18
cdr3_length: 13
clone_size: once

cdr3_aa: ASQFPGTLNTGELF
j_call: TRBJ2-2
d_call: .
v_call: TRBV28
cdr3_length: 14
clone_size: few

cdr3_aa: ASSPTSGSYEQY
j_call: TRBJ2-7
d_call: TRBD2
v_call: TRBV18
cdr3_length: 12
clone_size: .

cdr3_aa: ASSKGTTETQY
j_call: TRBJ2-5
d_call: .
v_call: TRBV19
cdr3_length: 11
clone_size: .

cdr3_aa: ASSSPGQGRETEAF
j_call: TRBJ1-1
d_call: TRBD1
v_call: TRBV5-4
cdr3_length: 14
clone_size: .

cdr3_aa: ASSRRQGLSYGYT
j_call: TRBJ1-2
d_call: .
v_call: TRBV12-1
cdr3_length: 13
clone_size: .